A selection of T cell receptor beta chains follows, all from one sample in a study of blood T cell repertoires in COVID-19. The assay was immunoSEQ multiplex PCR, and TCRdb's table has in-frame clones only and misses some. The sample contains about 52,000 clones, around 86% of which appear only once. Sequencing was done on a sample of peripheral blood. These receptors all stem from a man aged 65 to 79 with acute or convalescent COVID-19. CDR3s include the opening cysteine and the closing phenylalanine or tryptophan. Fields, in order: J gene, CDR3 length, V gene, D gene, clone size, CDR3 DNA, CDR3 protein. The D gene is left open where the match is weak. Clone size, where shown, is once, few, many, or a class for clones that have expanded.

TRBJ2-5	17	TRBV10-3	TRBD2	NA	TGTGCCATCAGTGAGTCGTCGGGTAGCGGGGTGCAAGAGACCCAGTACTTC	CAISESSGSGVQETQYF
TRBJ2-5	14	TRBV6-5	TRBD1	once	TGTGCCAGCGGACAGGGGGGAACCCAAGAGACCCAGTACTTC	CASGQGGTQETQYF
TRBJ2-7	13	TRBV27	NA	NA	TGTGCCAGCAGTTTATCCCTGAGAGGCGAGCAGTACTTC	CASSLSLRGEQYF
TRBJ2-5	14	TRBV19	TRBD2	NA	TGTGCCAGTAGTCCGCGGGAGTTTAGGGAGACCCAGTACTTC	CASSPREFRETQYF
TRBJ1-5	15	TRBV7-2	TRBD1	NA	TGTGCCAGCAGCTTCGGGCAGGGGGTTAATCAGCCCCAGCATTTT	CASSFGQGVNQPQHF
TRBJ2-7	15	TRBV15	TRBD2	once	TGTGCCACCAGCAGAGATGGCGCGGGAGAACACGAGCAGTACTTC	CATSRDGAGEHEQYF
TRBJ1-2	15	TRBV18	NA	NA	TGTGCCAGCTCACCCTCGACTAAGGCGGAATATGGCTACACCTTC	CASSPSTKAEYGYTF
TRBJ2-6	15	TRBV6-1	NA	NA	TGTGCCAGCAGTGAAAAAGCGACTGGGGCCAACGTCCTGACTTTC	CASSEKATGANVLTF
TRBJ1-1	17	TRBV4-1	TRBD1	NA	TGCGCCAGCAGCCAAGAGCGGACAGGGGGAGGGCGCACTGAAGCTTTCTTT	CASSQERTGGGRTEAFF
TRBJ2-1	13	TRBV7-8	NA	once	TGTGCCAGCAGCTTAGTGCGGGATTGGGAGCAGTTCTTC	CASSLVRDWEQFF
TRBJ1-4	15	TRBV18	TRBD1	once	TGTGCCAGCTCACCCACAGGGGGCAAGTCGGAAAAACTGTTTTTT	CASSPTGGKSEKLFF
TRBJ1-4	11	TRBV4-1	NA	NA	TGCGCCAGCAGCCACTCCGAAAAACTGTTTTTT	CASSHSEKLFF
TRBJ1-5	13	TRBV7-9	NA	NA	TGTGCCAGCAGCTTAGATAACTATCAGCCCCAGCATTTT	CASSLDNYQPQHF
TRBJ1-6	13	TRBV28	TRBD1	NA	TGTGCCAGCAGAGGACAGGGGGGTTCACCCCTCCACTTT	CASRGQGGSPLHF
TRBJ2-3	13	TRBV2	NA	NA	TGTGCCAGCAGTGAGCGGGACCGCGAGACGCAGTATTTT	CASSERDRETQYF
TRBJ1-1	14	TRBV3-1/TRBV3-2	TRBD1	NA	TGTGCCAGCAGGTCGGACAGGGGGTACACTGAAGCTTTCTTT	CASRSDRGYTEAFF
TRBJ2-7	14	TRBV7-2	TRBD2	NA	TGTGCCAGCAGCGCTAGCGGGAGTTCCTACGAGCAGTACTTC	CASSASGSSYEQYF